What follows are 31 T cell receptor beta chains derived from one specimen sequenced in a study of T cells after posttransplantation cyclophosphamide. The table came from immunoSEQ multiplex PCR; TCRdb's copy has only in-frame clones and leaves some out. The top ten clones hold just over 15% of a sample with some 11,000 clones, 85% of them seen once. Busulfan-fludarabine conditioning, marrow transplant, and cyclophosphamide on days +3 and +4 were administered. The sequenced sample was PBMCs, obtained 1755 days after allogeneic stem cell transplant with posttransplant cyclophosphamide. These receptors were collected from a female patient in her forties or fifties who received an allogeneic stem cell transplant from a related donor, was CMV-positive, and had no GVHD. These T cells may partly come from the graft donor.

The chain employs TRBV4-1 and TRBJ2-7; D ambiguous. The V end was cut by 2 bases, the J end by 3 bases, with 11 bases between. The CDR3 consists of 14 residues. In germline, CDR1 is MGHRA, CDR2 YSYEKL. CDR3: CASSQNSVSYEQYF. CDR3 nucleotide sequence: TGCGCCAGCAGCCAAAATTCTGTCAGCTACGAGCAGTACTTC.

The gene calls are TRBV4-1 and TRBJ1-1, with D hard to call. The CDR3 runs 14 residues. Trimming cost V 0 bases and J 2 bases, with 7 bases left between them. The germline gives CDR1 MGHRA, CDR2 YSYEKL. CDR3 residues: CASSQDVGNTEAFF. The CDR3 DNA sequence: TGCGCCAGCAGCCAAGACGTTGGCAACACTGAAGCTTTCTTT.

The rearrangement links TRBV7-9 to TRBJ1-1; D may be TRBD1 (5 bases). CDR3 size: 17 residues. V shed 8 bases and J shed 7 bases, with 29 bases lying between them. Per the germline V gene, CDR1 is SEHNR and CDR2 is FQNEAQ (reference sequence). CDR3 loop: CASGPGGQGGGQSEAFF. CDR3 coding DNA: TGTGCCAGCGGGCCAGGAGGGCAGGGAGGAGGTCAGAGTGAAGCTTTCTTT.

The rearrangement uses TRBV5-1 and TRBJ2-5; possibly TRBD2 for D (5 bases). This CDR3 is 16 amino acids long. V lost 4 bases and J 2 bases, leaving 18 bases between the germline ends. Germline assignment: CDR1 SGHRS and CDR2 YFSETQ. CDR3 sequence: CASSGFGSLGQETQYF. CDR3 in DNA: TGCGCCAGCAGCGGGTTTGGGAGTCTTGGGCAAGAGACCCAGTACTTC.

V usage is TRBV6-5 and J usage is TRBJ2-7; possibly TRBD1 for D (5 bases). Trimming removed 2 bases from V and 2 bases from J, with 10 bases in between. The CDR3 runs to 14 residues. CDR1 and CDR2 from the germline V gene are MNHEY and SVGAGI. The CDR3 region has the DNA TGTGCCAGCAGTTACAGCAGACAGACCTACGAGCAGTACTTC. Encoded protein: CASSYSRQTYEQYF.

The gene calls are TRBV15 and TRBJ1-2; TRBD1 aligns across 8 bases. Germline CDR1 and CDR2: LNHNV and YYDKDF (reference sequence). V was pared by 0 bases and J by 12 bases, with 6 bases of the junction left unmatched. CDR3 length equals 13 residues. In nucleotides, the CDR3 is TGTGCCACCAGCAGAGATCGGGGACAGGAACACACCTTC. It specifies CATSRDRGQEHTF. Based on the CDR3 plus reference TRBV15 and TRBJ1-2, the full variable domain is DAMVIQNPRYQVTQFGKPVTLSCSQTLNHNVMYWYQQKSSQAPKLLFHYYDKDFNNEADTPDNFQSRRPNTSFCFLDIRSPGLGDTAMYLCATSRDRGQEHTFGSGTRLTVV.

The V call is TRBV11-3, the J call TRBJ2-1; 7 bases align to TRBD2. CDR3 length equals 15 residues. With V trimmed by 4 bases and J by 7 bases, 10 bases remained unmatched. CDR1 SGHNT and CDR2 YENEEA come from the germline V gene. CDR3 residues: CASSWGGARDNEQFF. The CDR3 DNA reads as TGTGCCAGCAGCTGGGGAGGGGCAAGGGATAATGAGCAGTTCTTC. Full variable domain (outside the CDR3, taken from reference TRBV11-3 and TRBJ2-1): EAGVVQSPRYKIIEKKQPVAFWCNPISGHNTLYWYLQNLGQGPELLIRYENEEAVDDSQLPKDRFSAERLKGVDSTLKIQPAELGDSAVYLCASSWGGARDNEQFFGPGTRLTVL.

The rearrangement links TRBV10-2 to TRBJ2-7; 9 bases match TRBD1. Germline V gene lookup returns CDR1 WSHSY and CDR2 SAAADI. V lost 2 bases and J lost 6; bases outside the gene matches: 5. CDR3 size: 14 residues. CDR3 protein: CASSEGQGTIEQYF. The CDR3 region has the DNA TGCGCCAGCAGTGAGGGACAGGGGACGATCGAGCAGTACTTC.

The chain employs TRBV18 and TRBJ2-1, with D perhaps matching TRBD2 (5 bases). This CDR3 contains 16 residues. In germline, CDR1 is KGHSH, CDR2 LQKENI. With 0 bases removed from V and 3 bases from J, the gap between germline ends came to 12 bases. CDR3 nucleotides: TGTGCCAGCTCACCACCGGTTCGGACTGACTACAATGAGCAGTTCTTC. Its protein is CASSPPVRTDYNEQFF.

As concerns this clone: This CDR3 is also generated by other DNA sequences in the sample. The CDR3 nucleotides read TGTGCCAGCAGTTTGGGAGGCTACGAGCAGTACTTC. Amino acid sequence: CASSLGGYEQYF. The chain recombines TRBV27 with TRBJ2-7, with D possibly TRBD2 on 6 matching bases. The CDR3 length is 12 residues. CDR1 MNHEY and CDR2 SMNVEV come from the germline V gene (reference sequence). V lost 3 bases, J lost 3 bases, and 6 bases lay in between.

The chain links TRBV29-1 to TRBJ2-1, with 8 positions matching TRBD2. The CDR3 extends over 15 amino acids. The V segment lost 6 bases and the J segment 7 bases; nucleotides outside the gene matches: 14. Per the germline V gene, CDR1 is SQVTM and CDR2 is ANQGSEA. CDR3 DNA sequence: TGCAGCGTGGAAACGGCGGGAGGACATATGAATGAGCAGTTCTTC. Amino acids: CSVETAGGHMNEQFF.

V usage is TRBV7-8 and J usage is TRBJ2-3; D might be TRBD2 (6 bases). The CDR3 runs 15 residues. CDR1 is SGHVS and CDR2 is FQNEAQ in the germline V gene. Trimming removed 3 bases at V and 4 bases at J, with 14 bases between. The CDR3 nucleotides are TGTGCCAGCAGCTTCCCGGGACTTACTTCAGATACGCAGTATTTT. This codes for CASSFPGLTSDTQYF.

The V gene is TRBV7-9, the J gene TRBJ2-3; 7 nucleotides align to TRBD2. The trim removed 2 bases at V and 5 bases at J, leaving 4 bases unmatched. Germline CDR1 SEHNR, CDR2 FQNEAQ (reference sequence). The length of the CDR3 is 14 residues. CDR3: CASSLNGGRDTQYF. The CDR3 DNA follows: TGTGCCAGCAGCTTAAACGGGGGGAGAGATACGCAGTATTTT.

The V gene is TRBV28, the J gene TRBJ2-7, with TRBD2 identical over 13 bases. The CDR3 totals 15 residues. Germline assignment: CDR1 MDHEN and CDR2 SYDVKM. V gave up 6 bases and J gave up 3 bases; unmatched junction bases: 5. CDR3 sequence (DNA): TGTGCCAGCAGCCCGGGACTAGCGGGGTTCTACGAGCAGTACTTC. Translating it yields CASSPGLAGFYEQYF.

V gene TRBV11-3 combines with J gene TRBJ2-1; 8 nucleotides line up with TRBD1. The ends lost 1 base at V and 7 bases at J; junction bases unmatched: 6. There are 15 residues in the CDR3. CDR1 SGHNT and CDR2 YENEEA come from the germline V gene. The CDR3 protein is CASSLGARTGNEQFF. CDR3 nucleotides: TGTGCCAGCAGCTTAGGCGCCCGGACAGGGAATGAGCAGTTCTTC.

V is TRBV28 and J is TRBJ2-7; 11 bases fit TRBD2. Germline CDR1 MDHEN, CDR2 SYDVKM. CDR3 length equals 15 residues. The J segment lost 3 bases and the V segment lost 3 bases, leaving 4 bases of the junction unmatched. The CDR3 DNA reads TGTGCCAGCAGTTTGCCTAGCGGGAGGATCTACGAGCAGTACTTC. It codes for CASSLPSGRIYEQYF.

The chain is built from TRBV7-7 and TRBJ2-5; D not resolved. Looked up from germline, CDR1 is SSHAT and CDR2 is FNYEAQ (reference sequence). There are 13 residues in the CDR3. Between the trimmed V and J ends, which lost 3 bases and 4 bases, there was a span of 9 bases. The CDR3 is CASSFGRGETQYF. CDR3 in DNA: TGTGCCAGCAGCTTTGGCCGTGGAGAGACCCAGTACTTC. Supplemented by reference TRBV7-7 and TRBJ2-5, the full variable domain reads GAGVSQSPRYKVTKRGQDVTLRCDPISSHATLYWYQQALGQGPEFLTYFNYEAQPDKSGLPSDRFSAERPEGSISTLTIQRTEQRDSAMYRCASSFGRGETQYFGPGTRLLVL.

The chain joins TRBV18 to TRBJ2-7, with a possible D match to TRBD2 (5 bases). In germline, CDR1 is KGHSH, CDR2 LQKENI. CDR3 length equals 15 residues. Trimming pared 6 bases from V and 0 bases from J, leaving 15 bases between. The CDR3 region is CASSSWASSSYEQYF. CDR3 coding DNA: TGTGCCAGCTCTTCATGGGCTAGCAGCTCCTACGAGCAGTACTTC.

The rearrangement links TRBV2 to TRBJ2-4, with 9 bases that match TRBD2. V trimming: 7 bases; J trimming: 6 bases; junction bases outside the gene matches: 13. CDR1 is SNHLY, CDR2 FYNNEI, per germline. This CDR3 contains 16 residues. The CDR3 reads CASILGGGGGRNIQYF. The CDR3 coding sequence is TGTGCCAGCATTCTTGGCGGGGGGGGAGGGAGAAACATTCAGTACTTC.

The chain has TRBV30 and TRBJ1-1; D remains ambiguous. V was cut by 4 bases and J by 1 base, with 10 bases left in between. The CDR3 spans 13 residues. The germline V gene encodes CDR1 GTSNPN and CDR2 SVGIG (reference sequence). CDR3 in amino acids: CAWTVQKNTEAFF. The CDR3 DNA sequence: TGTGCCTGGACGGTACAGAAGAACACTGAAGCTTTCTTT.

The chain recombines TRBV30 with TRBJ2-1; D ambiguous. Germline-derived CDR1 and CDR2 are GTSNPN and SVGIG (reference sequence). The CDR3 covers 12 residues. Trimming shortened V by 1 base and J by 10 bases, and 11 bases separated the two germline ends. CDR3 DNA: TGTGCCTGGAGTGATTTATTGCAGGAGCAGTTCTTC. Translated: CAWSDLLQEQFF.

This clone came up once. The chain uses TRBV6-4 and TRBJ2-3, with D perhaps TRBD1 (6 bases). The CDR3 contains 13 residues. The V gene lost 8 bases and the J gene lost 1 base, with 10 bases spanning the gap. Per germline, CDR1 MRHNA and CDR2 SNTAGT. CDR3 bases: TGTGCCAGCCGCCGACAGGGCACAGATACGCAGTATTTT. Translated: CASRRQGTDTQYF.

The V call is TRBV18, the J call TRBJ1-1; D call uncertain. V lost 3 bases and J 3 bases, leaving 8 bases between the germline ends. CDR3 length equals 13 residues. Per the germline V gene, CDR1 is KGHSH and CDR2 is LQKENI. The CDR3, as DNA: TGTGCCAGCTCACCCAGCCAGGACACTGAAGCTTTCTTT. Translation gives CASSPSQDTEAFF.

The chain is built from TRBV5-1 and TRBJ1-1; the D gene is possibly TRBD1 (5 bases). The length of the CDR3 is 13 residues. Germline V gene lookup returns CDR1 SGHRS and CDR2 YFSETQ. With 4 bases removed from V and 5 bases from J, the gap between germline ends came to 12 bases. CDR3: CASSPGGGTEAFF. As DNA, the CDR3 is TGCGCCAGCAGCCCCGGGGGAGGGACTGAAGCTTTCTTT.

The chain recombines TRBV4-1 with TRBJ2-3; unclear D gene. The CDR3 totals 13 residues. V gave up 2 bases and J gave up 4 bases, with 7 bases separating them. Germline CDR1 reads MGHRA; CDR2 reads YSYEKL. Written as DNA, the CDR3 is TGCGCCAGCAGCCAATCGGTGGCAGATACGCAGTATTTT. Encoded protein: CASSQSVADTQYF.

The chain employs TRBV11-2 and TRBJ2-5, with TRBD2 matching over 14 bases. Germline trimming cut 5 bases from V and 3 bases from J; bases unmatched to any gene: 5. There are 16 residues in the CDR3. Germline V lookup: CDR1 SGHAT, CDR2 FQNNGV. CDR3 bases: TGTGCCAGCAGCCCCCGACTAGCGGGGGGGAAAGAGACCCAGTACTTC. Residues: CASSPRLAGGKETQYF.

The J gene is TRBJ1-3, the V gene TRBV2; the D is unclear. Trimming pared 5 bases from V and 2 bases from J, leaving 7 bases between. In germline, CDR1 is SNHLY, CDR2 FYNNEI. The CDR3 runs 13 residues. The CDR3 sequence: CASSSRTGNTIYF. DNA of the CDR3: TGTGCCAGCAGTAGCAGGACTGGAAACACCATATATTTT.

The chain links TRBV4-2 to TRBJ1-1, with 8 bases identical to TRBD1. The CDR3 extends over 22 amino acids. V trimming: 0 bases; J trimming: 10 bases; junction bases outside the gene matches: 31. Per germline, CDR1 LGHNA and CDR2 YNFKEQ. CDR3 DNA: TGTGCCAGCAGCCAAGATTTCGGATCACGACGCCTTTCACACGGACAGGGTTTTCTAGCTTTCTTT. It translates to CASSQDFGSRRLSHGQGFLAFF.

V usage is TRBV18 and J usage is TRBJ1-3; weak D call: TRBD1 (5 bases). The CDR3 contains 16 residues. Trimming stripped 1 base from V and 4 bases from J, with 14 bases between. In germline, CDR1 is KGHSH, CDR2 LQKENI. The CDR3 region is CASSPRSGVGGNTIYF. As DNA, the CDR3 is TGTGCCAGCTCACCACGATCGGGGGTAGGAGGAAACACCATATATTTT.

This clone was seen just once. The chain combines TRBV5-8 with TRBJ1-4, with 10 nucleotides matching TRBD1. The CDR3 sequence is 17 residues long. Germline V gene data show CDR1 as SGHTS and CDR2 as YDEGEE. Unmatched junction bases numbered 15, after V lost 4 bases and J lost 9 bases. CDR3 in DNA: TGTGCCAGCAGCGTGGGGGGCCCCGGGACAGGGGAACAAAAACTGTTTTTT. Residues: CASSVGGPGTGEQKLFF.

V gene TRBV6-1 combines with J gene TRBJ2-6, with 8 bases fitting TRBD1. The CDR3 extends over 18 amino acids. Trimming at V came to 0 bases and at J to 0 bases, leaving 4 bases not matched to a gene. Per the germline V gene, CDR1 is MNHNS and CDR2 is SASEGT. This CDR3 is CASSEAGQGPSGANVLTF. The CDR3 DNA is TGTGCCAGCAGTGAAGCCGGACAGGGTCCCTCTGGGGCCAACGTCCTGACTTTC.